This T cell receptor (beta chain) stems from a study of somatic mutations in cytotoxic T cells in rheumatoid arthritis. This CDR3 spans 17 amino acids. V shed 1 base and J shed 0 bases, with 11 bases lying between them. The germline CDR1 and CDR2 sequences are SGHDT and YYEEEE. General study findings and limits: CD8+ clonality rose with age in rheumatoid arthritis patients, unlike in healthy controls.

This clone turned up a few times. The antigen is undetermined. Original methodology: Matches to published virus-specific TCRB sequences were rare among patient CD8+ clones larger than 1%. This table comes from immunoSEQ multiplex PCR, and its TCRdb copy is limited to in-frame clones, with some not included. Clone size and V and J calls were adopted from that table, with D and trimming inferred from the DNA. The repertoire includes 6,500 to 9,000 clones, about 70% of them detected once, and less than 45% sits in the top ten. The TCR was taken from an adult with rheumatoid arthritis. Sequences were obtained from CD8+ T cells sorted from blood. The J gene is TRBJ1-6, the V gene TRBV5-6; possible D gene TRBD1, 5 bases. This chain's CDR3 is CASSLRDRSSYNSPLHF. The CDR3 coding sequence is TGTGCCAGCAGCTTGCGGGACCGGAGCTCCTATAATTCACCCCTCCACTTT.